This T cell receptor beta chain was profiled in a study of memory CD4+ T cells and cytomegalovirus serostatus. Study overall: Of the healthy Belgian adults, 9 were CMV seropositive and 24 seronegative. Whole-study results and caveats: The CMV-associated TCR signature appears largely within the CD4+ memory repertoire. CMV serostatus prediction reached median AUC about 0.95, or 0.9 with US-trained model.

The data were produced by immunoSEQ multiplex PCR, yet TCRdb's version contains in-frame clones alone and is incomplete. The sample comprises 50,000 or so clones, about 79% of which are singletons, and roughly 0.6% rests with the top ten. The germline V and J ends were trimmed by 2 bases and 8 bases, with 12 bases remaining between them. The length of the CDR3 is 13 residues. The germline CDR1 and CDR2 sequences are LGHNA and YSLEER. The sort gate was single viable CD3+CD4+CD8-CD45RO+ cells for memory CD4+ T cells. CMV serostatus came from serum IgG against pp150, pp28, p38, p52. Points on this clone: Its specificity is not known.

The receptor comes from an adult in good health and CMV-seronegative. Sequencing was performed on memory CD4+ T cells from blood. V and J are TRBV4-3 and TRBJ1-2, with D maybe TRBD1 (6 bases). The CDR3 nucleotides are TGCGCCAGCAGCCAAACAGGGTTCGTAGGCTACACCTTC. Translating it yields CASSQTGFVGYTF.